This TCR beta chain was identified during a study of metastatic and nonmetastatic thyroid tumors. Overall study: Blood and tumor or nodule tissue repertoires from malignant and benign thyroid patients were compared.

Prior to thyroid surgery, none of the patients had received any treatment. This CDR3 is 13 amino acids long. Per germline, CDR1 ENHRY and CDR2 SYGVKD. V was clipped by 2 bases and J by 3 bases, with 7 bases between them. The sample holds many counts of this clone. As handled by the study authors: Clinicopathological groups of papillary thyroid cancer showed CDR3 differences that were used to build a distant-metastasis classifier. MiXCR reprocessed the PCR reads for TCRdb. In this record, the V and J calls reflect TCRdb's handling and not the investigators' own analysis. The repertoire holds roughly 27,000 clones, with 13% as singletons.

This sequence was found in a female donor with papillary thyroid cancer or a benign thyroid nodule (not recorded which). Some clones in this sample may be carry-over from other donors' samples. This chain connects TRBV10-3 to TRBJ1-1; D ambiguous. Sequenced sample: blood. The CDR3 here is CAISERGDTEAFF. The CDR3 DNA follows: TGTGCCATCAGTGAGCGGGGAGACACTGAAGCTTTCTTT.